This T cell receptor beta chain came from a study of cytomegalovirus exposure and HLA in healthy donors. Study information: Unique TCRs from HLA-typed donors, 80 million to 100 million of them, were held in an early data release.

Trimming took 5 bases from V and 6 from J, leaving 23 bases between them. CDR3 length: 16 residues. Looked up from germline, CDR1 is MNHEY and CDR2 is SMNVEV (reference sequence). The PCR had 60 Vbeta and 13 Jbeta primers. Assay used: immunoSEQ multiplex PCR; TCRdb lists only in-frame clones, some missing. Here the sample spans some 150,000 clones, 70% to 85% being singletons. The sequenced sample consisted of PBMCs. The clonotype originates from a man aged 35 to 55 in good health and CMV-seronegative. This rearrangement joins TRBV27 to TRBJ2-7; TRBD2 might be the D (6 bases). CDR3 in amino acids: CASSLYGDGGVFEQYF. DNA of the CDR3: TGTGCCAGCAGTCTTTACGGGGACGGAGGGGTGTTCGAGCAGTACTTC.